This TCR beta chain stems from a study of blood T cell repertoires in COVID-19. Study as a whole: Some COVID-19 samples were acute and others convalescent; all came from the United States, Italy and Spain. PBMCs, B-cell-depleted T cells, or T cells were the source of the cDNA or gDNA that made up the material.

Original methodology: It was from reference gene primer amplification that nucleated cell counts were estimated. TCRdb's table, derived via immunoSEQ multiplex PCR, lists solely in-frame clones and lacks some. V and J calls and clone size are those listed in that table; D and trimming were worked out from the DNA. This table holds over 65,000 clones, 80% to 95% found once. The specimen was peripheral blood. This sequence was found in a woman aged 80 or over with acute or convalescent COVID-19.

CDR3 amino acids: CASSYGYEQYF. CDR3 DNA sequence: TGTGCCAGTAGTTACGGCTACGAGCAGTACTTC. The gene calls are TRBV19 and TRBJ2-7, with D unclear. Per germline, CDR1 LNHDA and CDR2 SQIVND (reference sequence). This CDR3 contains 11 residues. Trimming cost V 5 bases and J 3 bases, with 5 bases left between them.